This TCR beta chain is from a study of cytomegalovirus exposure and HLA in healthy donors. The PCR ran on 60 Vbeta and 13 Jbeta primers. Sequenced by immunoSEQ multiplex PCR; TCRdb stores in-frame clones only, minus some. The repertoire includes about 140,000 clones, roughly 82% of them detected once, and roughly 3.4% sits in the top ten. The sequenced sample consisted of PBMCs. The clonotype comes from a man aged 18 to 35 in good health and CMV-seropositive.

The CDR3 sequence: CASSGPAGSEQFF. CDR3 DNA sequence: TGTGCCAGCAGTGGACCCGCGGGTAGTGAGCAGTTCTTC. The V gene is TRBV6-6, the J gene TRBJ2-1, with a tentative D call TRBD2 (5 bases). Germline CDR1 MNHNY, CDR2 SVGAGI (reference sequence). The V and J ends lost 5 bases and 9 bases respectively, with 14 bases between them. The CDR3 contains 13 residues.